The present T cell receptor (beta chain) was sequenced within a study of cytomegalovirus exposure and HLA in healthy donors. Trimming cost V 4 bases and J 6 bases; bases outside gene matches: 8. The germline V gene encodes CDR1 GTSNPN and CDR2 SVGIG (reference sequence). The CDR3 totals 13 residues. General observations from the study: Immune exposure information available was restricted to CMV serostatus.

With 60 Vbeta and 13 Jbeta primers, the PCR was carried out. Libraries were prepared by immunoSEQ multiplex PCR; TCRdb keeps only in-frame clonotypes and omits some of them. Seen here are roughly 98,000 clones, approximately 76% observed once, and the top ten hold roughly 2%. Note on this clone: Its antigen is not known.

The sequenced sample consisted of PBMCs. The rearrangement links TRBV30 to TRBJ2-7; 8 positions match TRBD1. The TCR originated in a man between 40 and 49 years old in good health and CMV-seronegative. The CDR3 is CAWTPGTGPEQYF. As DNA, the CDR3 is TGTGCCTGGACCCCCGGGACAGGTCCCGAGCAGTACTTC.